The rows below give T cell receptor beta chains drawn from one sample of a study of blood T cell repertoires in COVID-19. Clones were read by immunoSEQ multiplex PCR, and TCRdb kept only the in-frame ones, dropping some. The data show around 50,000 clones, 77% seen once. Sequenced material: peripheral blood. These receptors all stem from a human donor with active or convalescent COVID-19. The donor label of this sample is uncertain. Each CDR3 is given with its conserved first and last residue. The D gene is left open where the match is weak. For some rows the clone size is stated as once, few or many, or as a class when expanded; others skip it.

D: TRBD1; J: TRBJ1-4; size: NA; V: TRBV15; DNA: TGTGCCACCAGCAGAGATTCGGCAGGGGGTGAAAAACTGTTTTTT; CDR3: CATSRDSAGGEKLFF
D: TRBD1; J: TRBJ1-3; size: NA; V: TRBV18; DNA: TGTGCCAGCTCGCCTCGAGGGACAGGGCTCTCTGGAAACACCATATATTTT; CDR3: CASSPRGTGLSGNTIYF
D: NA; J: TRBJ2-1; size: NA; V: TRBV19; DNA: TGTGCCAGTAGTATGGCCGGGATAACTTCCTACAATGAGCAGTTCTTC; CDR3: CASSMAGITSYNEQFF
D: NA; J: TRBJ1-2; size: NA; V: TRBV13; DNA: TGTGCCAGCAGCCTTAGAGACGAAGGAGTCTATGGCTACACCTTC; CDR3: CASSLRDEGVYGYTF
D: NA; J: TRBJ1-3; size: NA; V: TRBV27; DNA: TGTGCCAGCAGCCGGGGAAACACCATATATTTT; CDR3: CASSRGNTIYF
D: NA; J: TRBJ1-5; size: NA; V: TRBV7-2; DNA: TGTGCCAGCAGCTTAGCCAGAGGATATCAGCCCCAGCATTTT; CDR3: CASSLARGYQPQHF
D: NA; J: TRBJ1-2; size: NA; V: TRBV6-4; DNA: TGTGCCAGCAGCCCCTCGGAGGGGTTAGTCTATGGCTACACCTTC; CDR3: CASSPSEGLVYGYTF
D: NA; J: TRBJ2-2; size: NA; V: TRBV9; DNA: TGTGCCAGCAGCGTTTCGGTATTTAAGAATCCCGCGAACACCGGGGAGCTGTTTTTT; CDR3: CASSVSVFKNPANTGELFF
D: NA; J: TRBJ2-7; size: NA; V: TRBV29-1; DNA: TGCAGCGTTGGGGGGAGGAACGGAGACTACGAGCAGTACTTC; CDR3: CSVGGRNGDYEQYF
D: TRBD1; J: TRBJ2-1; size: few; V: TRBV27; DNA: TGTGCCATCGGGCAGGGGGTGGGCAATGAGCAGTTCTTC; CDR3: CAIGQGVGNEQFF
D: TRBD1; J: TRBJ2-7; size: NA; V: TRBV28; DNA: TGTGCCAGCAGCAGACAGGGGGCGAACGAGCAGTACTTC; CDR3: CASSRQGANEQYF
D: TRBD1; J: TRBJ2-2; size: NA; V: TRBV6-6; DNA: TGTGCCAGCAGGCCGCCGGGACAGGGGTGGACCGGGGAGCTGTTTTTT; CDR3: CASRPPGQGWTGELFF
D: TRBD2; J: TRBJ2-3; size: NA; V: TRBV7-3; DNA: TGTGCCAGCAGCTTAATTGCTAGCGGGACCACAGATACGCAGTATTTT; CDR3: CASSLIASGTTDTQYF
D: NA; J: TRBJ2-1; size: NA; V: TRBV14; DNA: TGTGCCAGCAGCCAAGATCGTGGCAGGGCCTACAATGAGCAGTTCTTC; CDR3: CASSQDRGRAYNEQFF
D: TRBD1; J: TRBJ2-7; size: NA; V: TRBV5-1; DNA: TGCGCCAGCAGCTTGGGACAGGGCCATTACTACGAGCAGTACTTC; CDR3: CASSLGQGHYYEQYF
D: TRBD2; J: TRBJ2-7; size: NA; V: TRBV4-1; DNA: TGCGCCAGCAGCCAAGCGACTAGCGTAGCCTACGAGCAGTACTTC; CDR3: CASSQATSVAYEQYF
D: TRBD1; J: TRBJ1-2; size: NA; V: TRBV6-5; DNA: TGTGCCAGCAGTTCCGGACAGGGGGCTCACTATGGCTACACCTTC; CDR3: CASSSGQGAHYGYTF
D: NA; J: TRBJ2-5; size: NA; V: TRBV7-2; DNA: TGTGCCAGCAGCTTAGAGGGGGAACTCGCGATAAGGTACTTC; CDR3: CASSLEGELAIRYF
D: TRBD1; J: TRBJ1-6; size: NA; V: TRBV5-4; DNA: TGTGCCAGCAGCTCTGGACAGGGCGTTTATTCACCCCTCCACTTT; CDR3: CASSSGQGVYSPLHF
D: NA; J: TRBJ2-5; size: NA; V: TRBV18; DNA: TGTGCCAGCTCACCACACCCGGGACTGCCAGGGGAGACCCAGTACTTC; CDR3: CASSPHPGLPGETQYF
D: NA; J: TRBJ2-3; size: NA; V: TRBV24-1; DNA: TGTGCCACCAGTGATTGGGGGCTAAGCACAGATACGCAGTATTTT; CDR3: CATSDWGLSTDTQYF
D: NA; J: TRBJ1-2; size: NA; V: TRBV6-2/TRBV6-3; DNA: TGTGCCAGCAGCAAACCTACAGGGTCGGATGGCTACACCTTC; CDR3: CASSKPTGSDGYTF
D: NA; J: TRBJ1-6; size: NA; V: TRBV28; DNA: TGTGCCAGCAGTTTTACGCGTCCGACGGGTAATTCACCCCTCCACTTT; CDR3: CASSFTRPTGNSPLHF
D: TRBD2; J: TRBJ2-2; size: NA; V: TRBV9; DNA: TGTGCCAGCAGCACCGGGGAGGGGACCGGGGAGCTGTTTTTT; CDR3: CASSTGEGTGELFF
D: NA; J: TRBJ1-5; size: NA; V: TRBV10-3; DNA: TGTGCCATCAGTGAGGGCAGCGATCAGCCCCAGCATTTT; CDR3: CAISEGSDQPQHF
D: TRBD2; J: TRBJ2-2; size: NA; V: TRBV11-2; DNA: TGTGCCAGCAGCTTAGCTCCCAGCGGGAGGGCCTTGAACACCGGGGAGCTGTTTTTT; CDR3: CASSLAPSGRALNTGELFF